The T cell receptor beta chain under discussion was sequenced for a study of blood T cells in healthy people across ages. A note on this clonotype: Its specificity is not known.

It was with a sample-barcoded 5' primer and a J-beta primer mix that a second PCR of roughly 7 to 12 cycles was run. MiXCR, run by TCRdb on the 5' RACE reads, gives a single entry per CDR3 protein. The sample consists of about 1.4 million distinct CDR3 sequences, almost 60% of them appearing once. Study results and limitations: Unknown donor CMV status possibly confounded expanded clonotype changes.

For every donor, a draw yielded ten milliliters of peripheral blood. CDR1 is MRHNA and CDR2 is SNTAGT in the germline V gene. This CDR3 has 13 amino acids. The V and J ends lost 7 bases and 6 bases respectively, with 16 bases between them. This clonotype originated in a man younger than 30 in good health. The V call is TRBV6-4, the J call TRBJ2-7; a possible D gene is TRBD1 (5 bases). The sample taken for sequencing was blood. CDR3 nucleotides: TGTGCCAGCACGGGCAGGGCCCCCTCCGAGCAGTACTTC. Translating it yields CASTGRAPSEQYF.